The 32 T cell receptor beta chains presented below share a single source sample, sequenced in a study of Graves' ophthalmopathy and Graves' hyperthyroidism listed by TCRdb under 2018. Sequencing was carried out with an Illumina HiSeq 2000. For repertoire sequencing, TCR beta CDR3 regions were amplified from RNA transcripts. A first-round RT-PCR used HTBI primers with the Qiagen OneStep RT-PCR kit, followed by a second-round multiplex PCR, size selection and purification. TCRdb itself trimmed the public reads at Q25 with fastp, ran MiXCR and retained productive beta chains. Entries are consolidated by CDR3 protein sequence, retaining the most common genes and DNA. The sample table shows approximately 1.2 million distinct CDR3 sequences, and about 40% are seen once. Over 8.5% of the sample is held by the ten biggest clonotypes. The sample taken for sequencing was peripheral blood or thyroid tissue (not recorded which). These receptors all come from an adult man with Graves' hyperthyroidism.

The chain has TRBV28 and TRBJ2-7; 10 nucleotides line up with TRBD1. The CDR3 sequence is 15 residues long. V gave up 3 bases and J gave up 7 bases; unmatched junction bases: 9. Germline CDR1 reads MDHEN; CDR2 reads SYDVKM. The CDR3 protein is CASSLARTGGREQYF. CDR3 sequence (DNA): TGTGCCAGCAGTTTGGCCCGGACAGGGGGGAGAGAGCAGTACTTC.

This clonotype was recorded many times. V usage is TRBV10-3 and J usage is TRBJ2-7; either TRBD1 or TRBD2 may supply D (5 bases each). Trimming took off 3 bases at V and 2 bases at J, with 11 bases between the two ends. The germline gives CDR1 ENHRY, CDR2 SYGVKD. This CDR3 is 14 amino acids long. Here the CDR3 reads CAISEVGDTYEQYF. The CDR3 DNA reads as TGTGCCATCAGTGAAGTGGGGGATACCTACGAGCAGTACTTC.

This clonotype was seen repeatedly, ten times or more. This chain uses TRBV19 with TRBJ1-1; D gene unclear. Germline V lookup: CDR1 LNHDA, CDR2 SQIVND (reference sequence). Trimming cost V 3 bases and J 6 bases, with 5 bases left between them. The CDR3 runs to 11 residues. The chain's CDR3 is CASSIPAEAFF. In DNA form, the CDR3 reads TGTGCCAGTAGTATTCCCGCTGAAGCTTTCTTT.

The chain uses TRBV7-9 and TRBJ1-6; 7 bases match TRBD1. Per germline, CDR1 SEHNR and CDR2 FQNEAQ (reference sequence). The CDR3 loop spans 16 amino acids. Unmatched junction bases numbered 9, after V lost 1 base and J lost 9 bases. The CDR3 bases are TGTGCCAGCAGCTTAGGCGGGGACAGCGCGACTTCACCCCTCCACTTT. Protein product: CASSLGGDSATSPLHF.

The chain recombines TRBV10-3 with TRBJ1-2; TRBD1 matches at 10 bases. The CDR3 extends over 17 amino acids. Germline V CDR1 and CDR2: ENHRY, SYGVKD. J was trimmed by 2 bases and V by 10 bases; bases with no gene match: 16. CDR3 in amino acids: CATRMGQGTTINYGYTF. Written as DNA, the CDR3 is TGTGCCACCCGGATGGGACAGGGGACTACAATAAACTATGGCTACACCTTC.

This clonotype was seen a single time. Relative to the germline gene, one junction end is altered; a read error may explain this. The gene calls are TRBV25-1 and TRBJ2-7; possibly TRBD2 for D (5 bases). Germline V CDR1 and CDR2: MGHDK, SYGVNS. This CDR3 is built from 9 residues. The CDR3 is CTSRGEQYF. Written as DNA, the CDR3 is TGTACCAGCAGAGGGGAGCAGTACTTC.

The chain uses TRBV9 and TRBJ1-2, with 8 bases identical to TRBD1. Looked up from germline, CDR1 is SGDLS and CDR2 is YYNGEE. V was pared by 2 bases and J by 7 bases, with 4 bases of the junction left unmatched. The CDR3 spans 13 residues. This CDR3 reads CASSVLGTGGYTF. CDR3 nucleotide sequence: TGTGCCAGCAGCGTTCTGGGGACAGGTGGCTACACCTTC.

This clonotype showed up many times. The DNA for the CDR3 is TGTGCCAGCAGTCGGGGACTAGCCGGAGGAGACGAGCAGTACTTC. Protein product: CASSRGLAGGDEQYF. V gene TRBV5-8 combines with J gene TRBJ2-7, with 9 bases that match TRBD2. V was clipped by 5 bases and J by 5 bases; unmatched bases: 11. The CDR3 runs to 15 residues. Germline-derived CDR1 and CDR2 are SGHTS and YDEGEE.

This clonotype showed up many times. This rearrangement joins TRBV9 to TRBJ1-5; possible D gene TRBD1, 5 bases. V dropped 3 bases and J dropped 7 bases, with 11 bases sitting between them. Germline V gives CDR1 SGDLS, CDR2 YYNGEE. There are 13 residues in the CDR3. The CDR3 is CASSASTDQPQHF. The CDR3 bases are TGTGCCAGCAGCGCATCGACAGACCAGCCCCAGCATTTT.

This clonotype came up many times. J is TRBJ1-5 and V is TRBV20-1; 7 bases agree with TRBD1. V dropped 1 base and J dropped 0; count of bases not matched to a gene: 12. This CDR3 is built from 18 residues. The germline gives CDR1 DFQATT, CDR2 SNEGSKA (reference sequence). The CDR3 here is CSARAPTGMDYSNQPQHF. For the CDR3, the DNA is TGCAGTGCTAGAGCCCCGACAGGGATGGACTATAGCAATCAGCCCCAGCATTTT.

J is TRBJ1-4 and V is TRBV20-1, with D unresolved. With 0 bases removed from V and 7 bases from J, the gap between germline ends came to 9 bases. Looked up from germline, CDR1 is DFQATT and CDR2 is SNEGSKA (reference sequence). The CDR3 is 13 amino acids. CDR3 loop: CSARDGGVEKLFF. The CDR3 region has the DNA TGCAGTGCTAGAGACGGCGGGGTTGAAAAACTGTTTTTT.

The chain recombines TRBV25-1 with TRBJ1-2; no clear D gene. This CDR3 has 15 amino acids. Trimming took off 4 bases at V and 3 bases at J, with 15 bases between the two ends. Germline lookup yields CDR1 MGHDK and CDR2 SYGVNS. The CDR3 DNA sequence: TGTGCCAGCAGTGCCTTTCCCTCAGACTACTATGGCTACACCTTC. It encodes CASSAFPSDYYGYTF.

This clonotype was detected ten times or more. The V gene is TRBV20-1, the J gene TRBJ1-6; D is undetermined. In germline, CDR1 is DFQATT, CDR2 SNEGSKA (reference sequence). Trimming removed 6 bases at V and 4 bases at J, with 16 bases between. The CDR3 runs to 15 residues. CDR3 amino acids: CSATLGNLYNSPLHF. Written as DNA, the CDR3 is TGCAGTGCAACCTTGGGGAATTTGTATAATTCACCCCTCCACTTT.

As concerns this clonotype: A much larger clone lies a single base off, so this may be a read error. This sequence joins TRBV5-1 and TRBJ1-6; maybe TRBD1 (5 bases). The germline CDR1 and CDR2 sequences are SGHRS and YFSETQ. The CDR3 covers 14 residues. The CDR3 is CVSSPGLNNSPLHF. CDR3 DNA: TGCGTCAGCAGCCCGGGACTGAATAATTCACCCCTCCACTTT. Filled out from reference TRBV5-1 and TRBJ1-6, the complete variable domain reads KAGVTQTPRYLIKTRGQQVTLSCSPISGHRSVSWYQQTPGQGLQFLFEYFSETQRNKGNFPGRFSGRQFSNSRSEMNVSTLELGDSALYLCVSSPGLNNSPLHFGNGTRLTVT.

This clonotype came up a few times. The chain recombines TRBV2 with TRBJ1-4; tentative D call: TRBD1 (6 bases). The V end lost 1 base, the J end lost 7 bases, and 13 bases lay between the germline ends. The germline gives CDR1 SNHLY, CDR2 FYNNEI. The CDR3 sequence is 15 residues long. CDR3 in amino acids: CASSEGQVVGEKLFF. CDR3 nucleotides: TGTGCCAGCAGTGAAGGACAGGTCGTTGGTGAAAAACTGTTTTTT.

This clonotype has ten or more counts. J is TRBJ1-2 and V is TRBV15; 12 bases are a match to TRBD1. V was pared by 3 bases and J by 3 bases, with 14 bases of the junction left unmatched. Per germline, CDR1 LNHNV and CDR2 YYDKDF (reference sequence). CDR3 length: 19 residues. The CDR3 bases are TGTGCCACCAGCAGTCCTCCTCGGGACAGGGGGCTGTTCGACTATGGCTACACCTTC. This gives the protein CATSSPPRDRGLFDYGYTF.

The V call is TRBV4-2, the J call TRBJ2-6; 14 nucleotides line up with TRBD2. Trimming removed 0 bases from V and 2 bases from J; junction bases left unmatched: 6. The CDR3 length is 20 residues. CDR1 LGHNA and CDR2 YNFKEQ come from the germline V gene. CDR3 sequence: CASSQDRGTSGSPGANVLTF. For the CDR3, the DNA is TGTGCCAGCAGCCAAGATCGGGGGACTAGCGGGAGTCCTGGGGCCAACGTCCTGACTTTC.

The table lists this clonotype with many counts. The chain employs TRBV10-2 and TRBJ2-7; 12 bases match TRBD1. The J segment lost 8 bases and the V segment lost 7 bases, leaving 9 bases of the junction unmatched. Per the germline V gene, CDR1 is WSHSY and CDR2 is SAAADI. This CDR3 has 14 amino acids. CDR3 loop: CASKPGQGAPKQYF. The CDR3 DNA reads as TGCGCCAGCAAACCGGGACAGGGGGCGCCTAAGCAGTACTTC.

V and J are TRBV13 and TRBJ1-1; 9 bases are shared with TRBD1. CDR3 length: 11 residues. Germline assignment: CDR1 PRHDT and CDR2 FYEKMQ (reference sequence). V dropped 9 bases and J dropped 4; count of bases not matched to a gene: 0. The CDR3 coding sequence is TGTGCCAGGACAGGGGGCACTGAAGCTTTCTTT. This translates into CARTGGTEAFF.

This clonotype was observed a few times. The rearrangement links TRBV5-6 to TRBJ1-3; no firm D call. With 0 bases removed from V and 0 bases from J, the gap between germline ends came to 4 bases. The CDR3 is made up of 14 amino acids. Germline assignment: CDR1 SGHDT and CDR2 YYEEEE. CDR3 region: CASSLDFSGNTIYF. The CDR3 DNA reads TGTGCCAGCAGCTTGGACTTCTCTGGAAACACCATATATTTT. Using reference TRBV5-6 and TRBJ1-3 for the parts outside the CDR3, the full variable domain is DAGVTQSPTHLIKTRGQQVTLRCSPKSGHDTVSWYQQALGQGPQFIFQYYEEEERQRGNFPDRFSGHQFPNYSSELNVNALLLGDSALYLCASSLDFSGNTIYFGEGSWLTVV.

The CDR3 reads CASRRTSGYGSGANVLTF. Here the CDR3 DNA reads TGTGCCAGTAGACGGACTAGCGGGTACGGCTCTGGGGCCAACGTCCTGACTTTC. The rearrangement uses TRBV25-1 and TRBJ2-6, with 11 nucleotides matching TRBD2. This CDR3 contains 18 residues. Trimming removed 9 bases from V and 0 bases from J; junction bases left unmatched: 10. CDR1 is MGHDK and CDR2 is SYGVNS in the germline V gene.

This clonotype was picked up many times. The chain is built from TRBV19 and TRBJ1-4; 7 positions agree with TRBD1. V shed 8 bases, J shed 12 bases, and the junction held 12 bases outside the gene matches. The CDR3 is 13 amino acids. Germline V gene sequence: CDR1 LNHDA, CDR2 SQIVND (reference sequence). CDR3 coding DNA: TGTGCCAGTGGACAGGCGAATAGTTTGGAACTGTTTTTT. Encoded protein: CASGQANSLELFF.

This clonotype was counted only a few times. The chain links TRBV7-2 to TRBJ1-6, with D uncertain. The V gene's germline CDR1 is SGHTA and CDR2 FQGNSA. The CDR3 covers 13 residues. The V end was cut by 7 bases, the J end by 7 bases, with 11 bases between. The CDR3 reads CASIQSQNSPLHF. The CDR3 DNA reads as TGTGCCAGCATCCAAAGTCAGAATTCACCCCTCCACTTT.

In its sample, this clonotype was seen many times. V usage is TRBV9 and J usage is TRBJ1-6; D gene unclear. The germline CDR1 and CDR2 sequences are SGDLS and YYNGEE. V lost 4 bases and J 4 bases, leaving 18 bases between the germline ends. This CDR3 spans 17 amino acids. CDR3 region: CASSSGQASGYNSPLHF. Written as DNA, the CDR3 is TGTGCCAGCAGCTCCGGGCAGGCGTCGGGATATAATTCACCCCTCCACTTT.

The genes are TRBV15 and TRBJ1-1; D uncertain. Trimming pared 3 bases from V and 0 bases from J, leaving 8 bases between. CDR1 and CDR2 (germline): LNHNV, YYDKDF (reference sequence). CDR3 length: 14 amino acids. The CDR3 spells CATSSVQLNTEAFF. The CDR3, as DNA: TGTGCCACCAGCAGCGTACAGCTGAACACTGAAGCTTTCTTT. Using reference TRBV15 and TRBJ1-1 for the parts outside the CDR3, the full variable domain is DAMVIQNPRYQVTQFGKPVTLSCSQTLNHNVMYWYQQKSSQAPKLLFHYYDKDFNNEADTPDNFQSRRPNTSFCFLDIRSPGLGDTAMYLCATSSVQLNTEAFFGQGTRLTVV.

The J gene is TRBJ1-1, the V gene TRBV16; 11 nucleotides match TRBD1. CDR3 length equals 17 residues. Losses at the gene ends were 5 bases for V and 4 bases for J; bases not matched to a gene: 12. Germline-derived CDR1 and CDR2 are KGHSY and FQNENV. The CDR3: CASSAGQGAYDSTEAFF. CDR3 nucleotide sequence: TGTGCCAGCAGCGCTGGACAGGGGGCGTATGATAGCACTGAAGCTTTCTTT.

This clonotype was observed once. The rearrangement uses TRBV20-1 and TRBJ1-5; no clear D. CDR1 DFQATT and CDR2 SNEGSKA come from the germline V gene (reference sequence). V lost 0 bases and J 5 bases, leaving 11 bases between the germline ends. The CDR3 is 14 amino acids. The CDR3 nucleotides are TGCAGTGCTAGAGATAGCAGGACCTATCAGCCCCAGCATTTT. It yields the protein CSARDSRTYQPQHF.

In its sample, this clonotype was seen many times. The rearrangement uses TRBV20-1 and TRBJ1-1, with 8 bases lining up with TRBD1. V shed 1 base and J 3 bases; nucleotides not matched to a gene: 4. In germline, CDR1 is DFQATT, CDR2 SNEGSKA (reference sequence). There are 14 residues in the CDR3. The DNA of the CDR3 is TGCAGTGCTAGAGTCGACAGGGGCTACACTGAAGCTTTCTTT. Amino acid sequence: CSARVDRGYTEAFF.

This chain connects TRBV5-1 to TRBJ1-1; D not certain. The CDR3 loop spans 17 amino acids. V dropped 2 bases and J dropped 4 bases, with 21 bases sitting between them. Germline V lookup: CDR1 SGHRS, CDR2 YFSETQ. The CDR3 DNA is TGCGCCAGCAGCTTTGGAGTTGGGAATTCTCTGGGCACTGAAGCTTTCTTT. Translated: CASSFGVGNSLGTEAFF.

CDR3 coding DNA: TGCGCCAGCAGCCAAGAGCGACAGGTGGGGTCGCGTGAGCAGTACTTC. As protein: CASSQERQVGSREQYF. The chain joins TRBV4-1 to TRBJ2-7; TRBD1 might be the D (6 bases). Trimming stripped 0 bases from V and 7 bases from J, with 19 bases between. This CDR3 spans 16 amino acids. Germline V gives CDR1 MGHRA, CDR2 YSYEKL.

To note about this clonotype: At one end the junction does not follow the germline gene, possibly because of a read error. CDR3 bases: TGTGCCGGCAGTGAGTTCCAGGGTCTTTTGGAGACCCAGTACTTC. Translated, it gives CAGSEFQGLLETQYF. This rearrangement joins TRBV6-5 to TRBJ2-5, with a tentative D call TRBD1 (5 bases). Germline V gene sequence: CDR1 MNHEY, CDR2 SVGAGI. The CDR3 is made up of 15 amino acids.

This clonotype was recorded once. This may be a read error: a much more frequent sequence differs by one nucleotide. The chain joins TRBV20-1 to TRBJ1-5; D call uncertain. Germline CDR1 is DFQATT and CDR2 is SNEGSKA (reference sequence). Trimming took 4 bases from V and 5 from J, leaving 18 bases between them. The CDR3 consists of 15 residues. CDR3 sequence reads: CSAKNPTASDQPQHF. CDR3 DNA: TGCAGTGCTAAGAATCCCACGGCATCCGATCAGCCCCAGCATTTT.